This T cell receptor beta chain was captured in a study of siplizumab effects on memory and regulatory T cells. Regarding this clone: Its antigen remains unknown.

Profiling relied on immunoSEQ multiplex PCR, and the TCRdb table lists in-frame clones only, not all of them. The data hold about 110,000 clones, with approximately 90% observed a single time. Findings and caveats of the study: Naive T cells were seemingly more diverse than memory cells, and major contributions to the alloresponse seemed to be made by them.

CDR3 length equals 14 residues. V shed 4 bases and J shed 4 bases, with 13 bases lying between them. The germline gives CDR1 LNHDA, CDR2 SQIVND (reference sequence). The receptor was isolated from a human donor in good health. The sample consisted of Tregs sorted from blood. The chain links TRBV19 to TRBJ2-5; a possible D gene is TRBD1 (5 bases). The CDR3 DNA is TGTGCCAGTAGTACGATGACAAGGGGAGAGACCCAGTACTTC. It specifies CASSTMTRGETQYF.